This T cell receptor beta chain was recorded in a study of radiation and T cells in renal cell carcinoma. Study at large: Nephrectomy followed 15 Gy stereotactic body radiation by 4 weeks.

CDR3 length: 12 residues. Here immunoSEQ multiplex PCR was the method, and the copy in TCRdb shows in-frame clones only, minus some. The data show some 120,000 clones, approximately 78% seen once. Time point defined: blood 2 weeks post-SBRT. Treatment specified: 15 Gy SBRT to primary tumor, nephrectomy 4 weeks later. After SBRT, blood was collected at 2 and 4 weeks, plus baseline. This renal cell carcinoma was of the clear cell type. This clonotype was sampled from a woman aged 55-70 years with renal cell carcinoma. Sequencing was performed on blood, taken from a patient whose treatment included radiotherapy and nephrectomy. The V and J genes are TRBV21-1 and TRBJ2-2; no check of the table's D call, TRBD2, against the DNA was made. TRBV21-1 is labeled a pseudogene. Here the CDR3 reads CASSARPGELFF. In DNA, the CDR3 is TGTGCCAGCAGCGCTAGACCCGGGGAGCTGTTTTTT.